This T cell receptor beta chain appears in the sequencing data of a study of identical twins. TCRdb reprocessed the 5' RACE reads via MiXCR and lists one record per CDR3 protein. The sample lists roughly 470,000 distinct CDR3 sequences; around 15% were seen once. This CDR3 has 15 residues. Germline V gives CDR1 SNHLY, CDR2 FYNNEI. V shed 4 bases and J shed 4 bases, with 16 bases lying between them. Only a few counts were recorded for this clonotype. These data also formed part of another study, on yellow fever vaccine responses in identical twins.

The chain carries TRBV2 and TRBJ1-1, with D possibly TRBD1 on 5 matching bases. Sample: CD4+ T cells sorted from blood. The TCR was taken from a woman between 18 and 30 years old in good health. CDR3 in amino acids: CASSAQGLGGTEAFF. Here the CDR3 DNA reads TGTGCCAGCAGTGCCCAAGGATTGGGGGGCACTGAAGCTTTCTTT.